A selection of T cell receptor beta chains follows, all from one sample in a study of T-cell memory formation after mild COVID-19. TCRdb analysed the 5' RACE reads with MiXCR anew, one entry per CDR3 protein. This table holds hundreds of thousands of distinct CDR3 sequences, around 13% found once. Material: PBMCs or a T cell subset sorted from them (not recorded which). All receptors derive from a man younger than 35 who had mild COVID-19 (a few samples of this study predate the infection). Cell type and time point are not known. Each CDR3 is given with its conserved first and last residue. A D gene is named only where the DNA matches it firmly. A row's size may be missing; if present it is once, few, many or a size class.

size | J | D | V | DNA | CDR3
few | TRBJ2-7 | - | TRBV29-1 | TGCAGCGTTGTAGGGCGGTTTTCCTACGAGCAGTACTTC | CSVVGRFSYEQYF
- | TRBJ1-6 | TRBD1 | TRBV2 | TGTGCCAGCAGTCCACAGGGGGTGTTTAATTCACCCCTCCACTTT | CASSPQGVFNSPLHF
once | TRBJ2-5 | TRBD1 | TRBV5-1 | TGCGCCAGCAGCCGGGAATGGGACAGGGGGGGAGAGACCCAGTACTTC | CASSREWDRGGETQYF
- | TRBJ1-1 | - | TRBV3-2 | TGTGCCAGCAGCTCCCTCCCGGACAGGCCCGGCGAAGCTTTCTTT | CASSSLPDRPGEAFF
few | TRBJ2-5 | - | TRBV4-2 | TGTGCCAGCAGCCCGACAGTGACGGTATCGAGTCAAGAGACCCAGTACTTC | CASSPTVTVSSQETQYF
- | TRBJ2-7 | - | TRBV29-1 | TGCAGCGTCCCTCGGGACAAGAGCTCCTACGAGCAGTACTTC | CSVPRDKSSYEQYF
few | TRBJ1-1 | - | TRBV18 | TGTGCCAGCTCCCCTAGGCGGGGGGCGAACACTGAAGCTTTCTTT | CASSPRRGANTEAFF
few | TRBJ1-2 | - | TRBV9 | TGTGCCAGCAGCGTAGACAGGGCTAACTATGGCTGCACCTTC | CASSVDRANYGCTF
few | TRBJ2-1 | TRBD2 | TRBV12-5 | TGTGCTAGTGGTTTGCTGACTGGGGGGGGTGAGCAGTTCTTC | CASGLLTGGGEQFF
- | TRBJ2-1 | - | TRBV24-1 | TGTGCCACCAGTGACCCGACTAGGGCCCCACACAATGAGCAGTTCTTC | CATSDPTRAPHNEQFF
many | TRBJ1-5 | - | TRBV4-1 | TGCGCCAGCAGCCAAGCTATCAATCAGCCCCAGCATTTT | CASSQAINQPQHF
many | TRBJ2-3 | TRBD2 | TRBV6-5 | TGTGCCAGCAGTTGGCGGGGGTTACCAGATACGCAGTATTTT | CASSWRGLPDTQYF
many | TRBJ2-5 | - | TRBV18 | TGTGCCAGCTCACCAAGGCGGAGAGTACAAGAGACCCAGTACTTC | CASSPRRRVQETQYF
few | TRBJ2-3 | TRBD2 | TRBV9 | TGTGCCAGCAGCGCGGCAGGCGGGGGACCCACAGATACGCAGTATTTT | CASSAAGGGPTDTQYF
- | TRBJ2-2 | - | TRBV5-1 | TGCGCCAGCAGCTTGACAGGGTACGGCACCGGGGAGCTGTTTTTT | CASSLTGYGTGELFF
few | TRBJ2-1 | TRBD2 | TRBV24-1 | TGTGCCACCAGTGACCCCGGAGCGGGGGACAATGAGCAGTTCTTC | CATSDPGAGDNEQFF
few | TRBJ2-7 | - | TRBV24-1 | TGTGCCACCAGTGACCCCGACCGTGCCGTCGAGCAGTACTTC | CATSDPDRAVEQYF
few | TRBJ1-1 | - | TRBV7-2 | TGTGCCAGCAGCCCGAGTGGGGCGAACACTGAAGCTTTCTTT | CASSPSGANTEAFF
- | TRBJ2-3 | TRBD2 | TRBV7-2 | TGTGCCAGCAGCCACCCCAAGCGGGGGGCCACAGATACGCAGTATTTT | CASSHPKRGATDTQYF
few | TRBJ1-2 | TRBD1 | TRBV12-3/TRBV12-4 | TGTGCCAGCAGTTTGGGACAGGAGAACTATGGCTACACCTTC | CASSLGQENYGYTF
- | TRBJ1-5 | - | TRBV27 | TGTGCCAGCAGCCCGATGACTTGGACCGTGCCCCAGCATTTT | CASSPMTWTVPQHF
- | TRBJ1-2 | - | TRBV20-1 | TGCAGTGCTAGGGTTGGGGCGGGGGAAATCGGCTACACCTTC | CSARVGAGEIGYTF
- | TRBJ1-4 | TRBD1 | TRBV7-9 | TGTGCCAGCAGCTTCTATGCAGGGGGCTTCGAAGAAAAACTGTTTTTT | CASSFYAGGFEEKLFF
- | TRBJ1-2 | TRBD1 | TRBV9 | TGTGCCAGCAGCGCGCCCAAGGGACAGGCCAGCTATGGCTACACCTTC | CASSAPKGQASYGYTF
- | TRBJ2-5 | - | TRBV7-7 | TGTGCCAGCAGCGCCAGGGGCCCGCAAGAGACCCAGTACTTC | CASSARGPQETQYF
- | TRBJ2-7 | - | TRBV7-6 | TGTGCCAGCAGCGACACAGGGAGCGAGCAGTACTTC | CASSDTGSEQYF
- | TRBJ2-1 | - | TRBV2 | TGTGCCAGCACGTTGGCCTGGGGGGATGAGCAGTTCTTC | CASTLAWGDEQFF
- | TRBJ2-5 | - | TRBV6-5 | TGTGCCAGCACACGGACATCTTGGGGGCTGGAGACCCAGTACTTC | CASTRTSWGLETQYF
few | TRBJ1-6 | - | TRBV5-1 | TGCGCCAGCAGCCCAAGGACAGCAAGCTCCTATAATTCACCCCTCCACTTT | CASSPRTASSYNSPLHF
- | TRBJ1-1 | TRBD1 | TRBV28 | TGTGCCAGCAGTTTATGGGCCGACAGGGGGAACACTGAAGCTTTCTTT | CASSLWADRGNTEAFF
once | TRBJ1-2 | - | TRBV30 | TGTGCCTGGAGTGGAGGACAGTTGGGAGGCTACACCTTC | CAWSGGQLGGYTF
few | TRBJ2-7 | TRBD2 | TRBV29-1 | TGCAGCGTTGAAGGAACTAGCGACTACGAGCAGTACTTC | CSVEGTSDYEQYF
few | TRBJ1-2 | TRBD1 | TRBV7-2 | TGTGCCAGCAGCCGGACCCAGGGGGCTAATGGCTACACCTTC | CASSRTQGANGYTF
- | TRBJ2-1 | - | TRBV2 | TGTGCCAGCACCACCAGCATTGAGCAGTTCTTC | CASTTSIEQFF
few | TRBJ2-1 | - | TRBV10-3 | TGTGCCATTACTACCGGACAGAGCCCAAGTTACAATGAGCAGTTCTTC | CAITTGQSPSYNEQFF
few | TRBJ1-5 | - | TRBV15 | TGTGCCACCAGCAGAGACCCCCCGGGATATAGCAATCAGCCCCAGCATTTT | CATSRDPPGYSNQPQHF
few | TRBJ2-3 | - | TRBV27 | TGTGCCAGCAGCTCGTGGGGTAGCACAGATACGCAGTATTTT | CASSSWGSTDTQYF
few | TRBJ2-2 | - | TRBV6-5 | TGTGCCAGCAGTCTTGCAATTAGCGGGGAGCTGTTTTTT | CASSLAISGELFF
- | TRBJ2-5 | TRBD2 | TRBV7-2 | TGTGCCAGCAGCCCAGCGACTAGCGGGGGTGGGGGGACCCAGTACTTC | CASSPATSGGGGTQYF
- | TRBJ2-2 | TRBD1 | TRBV5-1 | TGCGCCAGCAGCTCTTCCGGGACAGTGAACACCGGGGAGCTGTTTTTT | CASSSSGTVNTGELFF
many | TRBJ2-7 | - | TRBV20-1 | TGCAGTGCTAAAGGAAGGTTCCTCCCTAGCTCCTACGAGCAGTACTTC | CSAKGRFLPSSYEQYF
- | TRBJ1-5 | TRBD1 | TRBV5-1 | TGCGCCAGCAGCCTAAGACAGGGTTGGCCCCAGCATTTT | CASSLRQGWPQHF
- | TRBJ2-7 | - | TRBV5-1 | TGCGCCAGCAGCTTGAGGGGTCTACCCTACGAGCAGTACTTC | CASSLRGLPYEQYF
few | TRBJ1-3 | - | TRBV18 | TGTGCCAGCTCACCACGTGAAGGAAACTCTGGAAACACCATATATTTT | CASSPREGNSGNTIYF
- | TRBJ2-6 | - | TRBV4-2 | TGTGCCAGCAGCCAGGACGACAGGCCTGGGGCCAACGTCCTGACTTTC | CASSQDDRPGANVLTF
few | TRBJ2-5 | TRBD1 | TRBV15 | TGTGCCACCAGCAGTAGGACAGGGAGAGAGACCCAGTACTTC | CATSSRTGRETQYF
many | TRBJ1-1 | - | TRBV12-3/TRBV12-4 | TGTGCCAGCAGTTTGCAGGGGATGAACACTGAAGCTTTCTTT | CASSLQGMNTEAFF
many | TRBJ1-1 | TRBD1 | TRBV5-1 | TGCGCCAGCAGCCCGGGACAGGGGGCGTCTGAAGCTTTCTTT | CASSPGQGASEAFF
- | TRBJ2-3 | TRBD2 | TRBV6-5 | TGTGCCAGCAGTGCTAGCGGGGGGCGCACAGATACGCAGTATTTT | CASSASGGRTDTQYF
few | TRBJ2-2 | - | TRBV6-5 | TGTGCCAGCAGCACCCGGGGAAAATCTTCCGGGGAGCTGTTTTTT | CASSTRGKSSGELFF
few | TRBJ1-1 | - | TRBV7-9 | TGTGCCAGCAGCTGGCGGGGCGAGAACACTGAAGCTTTCTTT | CASSWRGENTEAFF